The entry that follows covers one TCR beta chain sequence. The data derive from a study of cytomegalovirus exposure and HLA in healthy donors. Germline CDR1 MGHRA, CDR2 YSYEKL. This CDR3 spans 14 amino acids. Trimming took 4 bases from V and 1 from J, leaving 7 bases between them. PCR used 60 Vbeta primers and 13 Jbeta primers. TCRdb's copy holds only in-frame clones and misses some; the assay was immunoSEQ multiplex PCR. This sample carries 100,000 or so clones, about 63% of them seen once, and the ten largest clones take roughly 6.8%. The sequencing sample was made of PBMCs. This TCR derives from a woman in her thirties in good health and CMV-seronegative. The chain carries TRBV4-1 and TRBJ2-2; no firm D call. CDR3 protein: CASSPFLNTGELFF. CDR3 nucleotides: TGCGCCAGCAGCCCCTTCTTGAACACCGGGGAGCTGTTTTTT.